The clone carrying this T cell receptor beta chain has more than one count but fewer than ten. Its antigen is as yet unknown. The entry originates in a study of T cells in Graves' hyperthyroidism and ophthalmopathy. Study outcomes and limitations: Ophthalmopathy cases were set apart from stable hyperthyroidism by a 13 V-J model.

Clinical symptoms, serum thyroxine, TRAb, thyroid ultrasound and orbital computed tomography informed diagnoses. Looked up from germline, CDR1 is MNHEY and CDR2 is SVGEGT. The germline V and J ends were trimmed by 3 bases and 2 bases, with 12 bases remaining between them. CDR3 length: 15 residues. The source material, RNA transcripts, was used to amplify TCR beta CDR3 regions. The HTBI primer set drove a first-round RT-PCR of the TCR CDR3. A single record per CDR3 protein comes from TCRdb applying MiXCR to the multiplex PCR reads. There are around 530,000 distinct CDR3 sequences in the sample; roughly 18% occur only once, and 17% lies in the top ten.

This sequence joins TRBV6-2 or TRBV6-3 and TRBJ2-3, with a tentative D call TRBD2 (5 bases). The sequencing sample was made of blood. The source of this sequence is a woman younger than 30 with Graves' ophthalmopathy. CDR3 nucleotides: TGTGCCAGCAGTTATGGGCGGGTGATCACAGATACGCAGTATTTT. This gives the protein CASSYGRVITDTQYF.